This T cell receptor (beta chain) was sequenced for a study of cytomegalovirus exposure and HLA in healthy donors. Study-level points and caveats: Most CMV-associated TCR beta chains were later found to appear HLA-restricted. Later on, an analysis found that several of the most significant clusters appeared to be linked to common viral pathogens, which included parvovirus B19. For cytomegalovirus status, the classifier reportedly gave diagnoses with high specificity and sensitivity.

As for this clone: Antigen: not known.

PCR primers comprised 60 Vbeta and 13 Jbeta primers. This table comes from immunoSEQ multiplex PCR, and its TCRdb copy is limited to in-frame clones, with some not included. This table holds around 40,000 clones, about 70% found once. V lost 3 bases and J lost 7; bases outside the gene matches: 6. CDR3 size: 14 residues. Germline V gene lookup returns CDR1 MNHEY and CDR2 SVGAGI. The donors gave bone marrow, and they were healthy. This clonotype originated in a man under 40 in good health and CMV-seronegative. The specimen sequenced was PBMCs. This chain connects TRBV6-5 to TRBJ2-1, with TRBD2 identical over 7 bases. CDR3 sequence (DNA): TGTGCCAGCAGTTATGGCGGGAGAAGAAATGAGCAGTTCTTC. Translation gives CASSYGGRRNEQFF.